This passage covers 27 T cell receptor beta chains from one sample sequenced in a study of regulatory T cells in long-lasting Graves disease. iRepertoire HTBI primers and Arm-PCR of CDR3 regions built TCR beta libraries. TCRdb re-analysed the multiplex PCR reads in MiXCR, keeping a single row per CDR3 protein. The table has 200,000 to 250,000 distinct CDR3 sequences, about 18% seen once. The time point: newly diagnosed GD, antithyroid drugs for less than 3 months. From PBMCs, RNA was extracted and then used to make the TCR library. The specimen was peripheral blood mononuclear cells (PBMCs), collected at new diagnosis, from a patient treated with antithyroid drugs. Every receptor here comes from a female donor with Graves disease.

This clonotype was seen at least ten times. The rearrangement uses TRBV5-1 and TRBJ2-7; 8 bases are shared with TRBD1. The CDR3 extends over 12 amino acids. With V trimmed by 4 bases and J by 5 bases, 2 bases remained unmatched. Germline V gene sequence: CDR1 SGHRS, CDR2 YFSETQ. The CDR3 reads CASSQTGDEQYF. CDR3 nucleotide sequence: TGCGCCAGCAGCCAGACAGGGGACGAGCAGTACTTC.

This clonotype came up many times. The chain has TRBV20-1 and TRBJ2-7; tentative D call: TRBD1 (6 bases). Trimming left V 4 bases short and J 0 bases short, with 10 bases between. Germline CDR1 DFQATT, CDR2 SNEGSKA (reference sequence). CDR3 length: 13 residues. The chain's CDR3 is CSANRDTSYEQYF. DNA for the CDR3: TGCAGTGCTAACCGGGACACCTCCTACGAGCAGTACTTC.

This clonotype came up a few times. J is TRBJ2-2 and V is TRBV27; TRBD1 matches 9 bases. V shed 6 bases and J 6 bases; nucleotides not matched to a gene: 5. Germline assignment: CDR1 MNHEY and CDR2 SMNVEV (reference sequence). The CDR3 runs to 14 residues. The CDR3 DNA reads as TGTGCCAGCAGAATACAGGGGGCGGCCGGGGAGCTGTTTTTT. Translated: CASRIQGAAGELFF.

This clonotype was recorded many times. The J gene is TRBJ1-4, the V gene TRBV11-3; D is unclear. The V and J ends lost 5 bases and 6 bases respectively, with 10 bases between them. The CDR3 consists of 13 residues. Germline-derived CDR1 and CDR2 are SGHNT and YENEEA. CDR3 residues: CASSRGFDEKLFF. CDR3 nucleotide sequence: TGTGCCAGCAGCCGCGGTTTTGATGAAAAACTGTTTTTT.

The table lists this clonotype with many counts. The gene calls are TRBV15 and TRBJ2-7; 7 bases are shared with TRBD1. The CDR3 runs to 14 residues. With V trimmed by 1 base and J by 4 bases, 4 bases remained unmatched. Germline CDR1 is LNHNV and CDR2 is YYDKDF (reference sequence). The CDR3 region is CATSRGPGQYEQYF. The CDR3 coding sequence is TGTGCCACCAGCAGAGGACCGGGACAGTACGAGCAGTACTTC.

The V and J genes are TRBV29-1 and TRBJ2-1, with 9 bases fitting TRBD2. V lost 6 bases to trimming and J lost 4 bases; unmatched junction nucleotides: 7. CDR3 length: 14 residues. CDR1 SQVTM and CDR2 ANQGSEA come from the germline V gene. This CDR3 is CSVRTSGSYNEQFF. The CDR3 DNA is TGCAGCGTCCGAACTAGCGGGTCGTACAATGAGCAGTTCTTC.

Here the CDR3 reads CSAREEDRISWYGNTIYF. CDR3 sequence (DNA): TGCAGTGCTAGAGAAGAGGACAGGATCTCCTGGTATGGAAACACCATATATTTT. The V call is TRBV20-1, the J call TRBJ1-3, with TRBD1 matching over 7 bases. CDR3 length equals 18 residues. Germline V gene sequence: CDR1 DFQATT, CDR2 SNEGSKA (reference sequence). The junction had 14 bases not matched to a gene; V was cut back by 0 bases and J by 3 bases.

The chain recombines TRBV18 with TRBJ2-1, with 8 bases aligning to TRBD1. Unmatched junction bases numbered 3, after V lost 3 bases and J lost 8 bases. Per germline, CDR1 KGHSH and CDR2 LQKENI. The length of the CDR3 is 13 residues. CDR3 sequence (DNA): TGTGCCAGCTCACCGGACAGGGAGGATGAGCAGTTCTTC. This gives the protein CASSPDREDEQFF.

There are many counts of this clonotype. The chain links TRBV5-6 to TRBJ2-7, with 8 positions matching TRBD2. The CDR3 consists of 14 residues. Germline CDR1 reads SGHDT; CDR2 reads YYEEEE. The J segment lost 7 bases and the V segment lost 3 bases, leaving 9 bases of the junction unmatched. CDR3 region: CASSWGLDLSEQYF. The CDR3 nucleotides are TGTGCCAGCAGCTGGGGACTAGATCTTTCGGAGCAGTACTTC.

In this sample, this clonotype turned up many times. The V and J genes are TRBV19 and TRBJ1-2; D gene uncertain. Germline CDR1 reads LNHDA; CDR2 reads SQIVND (reference sequence). With 3 bases removed from V and 2 bases from J, the gap between germline ends came to 13 bases. The CDR3 is 15 residues long. The CDR3 region is CASSISIGRNYGYTF. The DNA for the CDR3 is TGTGCCAGTAGTATCTCGATAGGGAGAAACTATGGCTACACCTTC. The complete variable domain, with remaining parts taken from reference TRBV19 and TRBJ1-2, reads DGGITQSPKYLFRKEGQNVTLSCEQNLNHDAMYWYRQDPGQGLRLIYYSQIVNDFQKGDIAEGYSVSREKKESFPLTVTSAQKNPTAFYLCASSISIGRNYGYTFGSGTRLTVV.

Ten or more counts support this clonotype. The chain recombines TRBV10-2 with TRBJ2-7; a weak D match, TRBD2 (6 bases). Between the trimmed V and J ends, which lost 2 bases and 5 bases, there was a span of 13 bases. The CDR3 has 14 residues. The germline V gene encodes CDR1 WSHSY and CDR2 SAAADI. The CDR3 sequence is CASSEAPLADEQYF. DNA for the CDR3: TGCGCCAGCAGTGAGGCTCCATTAGCGGACGAGCAGTACTTC.

This clonotype has at least ten counts. The J gene is TRBJ1-2, the V gene TRBV13; 8 bases fit TRBD1. Looked up from germline, CDR1 is PRHDT and CDR2 is FYEKMQ (reference sequence). The CDR3 contains 17 residues. V shed 6 bases, J shed 2 bases, and the junction held 14 bases outside the gene matches. CDR3 region: CASSNRRTGTLNYGYTF. The CDR3 DNA reads as TGTGCCAGCAGTAACCGAAGGACAGGGACCCTCAACTATGGCTACACCTTC.

The table lists this clonotype with many counts. V usage is TRBV7-9 and J usage is TRBJ1-5, with D possibly TRBD1 on 6 matching bases. Per germline, CDR1 SEHNR and CDR2 FQNEAQ (reference sequence). This CDR3 has 17 amino acids. The ends were cut back, 5 bases at V and 2 bases at J, with 19 bases in the middle. DNA for the CDR3: TGTGCCAGCAGCCCCGGCACAGGGTTGGGTGGCAATCAGCCCCAGCATTTT. Encoded protein: CASSPGTGLGGNQPQHF.

This clonotype was detected many times. The chain joins TRBV11-3 to TRBJ2-6; D ambiguous. Germline V gene data show CDR1 as SGHNT and CDR2 as YENEEA. Trimming took 3 bases from V and 3 from J, leaving 6 bases between them. CDR3 length equals 14 residues. The CDR3 sequence: CASSLGFGANVLTF. The CDR3, as DNA: TGTGCCAGCAGCTTGGGATTTGGGGCCAACGTCCTGACTTTC.

This clonotype was seen repeatedly, ten times or more. The chain combines TRBV28 with TRBJ2-5; maybe TRBD2 (5 bases). V was trimmed by 2 bases and J by 5 bases, leaving 15 bases between them. CDR1 is MDHEN, CDR2 SYDVKM, per germline. The CDR3 contains 15 residues. DNA of the CDR3: TGTGCCAGCAGTTTAGAGGGATTAGCTGGGGAGACCCAGTACTTC. It yields the protein CASSLEGLAGETQYF.

This clonotype was counted ten times or more. V is TRBV7-2 and J is TRBJ2-1; D may be TRBD2 (5 bases). Germline V gene data show CDR1 as SGHTA and CDR2 as FQGNSA. Trimming cost V 4 bases and J 10 bases, with 11 bases left between them. The CDR3 contains 12 residues. CDR3 sequence reads: CASSSGWREQFF. The CDR3 DNA reads as TGTGCCAGCAGCTCGGGGTGGCGAGAGCAGTTCTTC.

This clonotype was found many times. V gene TRBV20-1 combines with J gene TRBJ2-1, with a possible D match to TRBD2 (7 bases). The CDR3 contains 17 residues. The germline gives CDR1 DFQATT, CDR2 SNEGSKA (reference sequence). Deletions cut 5 bases from V and 2 bases from J, with 22 bases between. This CDR3 is CSAGGADGRTAYNEQFF. The CDR3 DNA sequence: TGCAGTGCTGGGGGGGCTGACGGGAGGACTGCCTACAATGAGCAGTTCTTC.

This clonotype showed up many times. The chain employs TRBV24-1 and TRBJ2-5, with D tentatively TRBD1 (6 bases). Germline lookup yields CDR1 KGHDR and CDR2 SFDVKD. V lost 1 base and J lost 4, with 15 bases in between. There are 16 residues in the CDR3. The CDR3 is CATSDFSQGKGETQYF. The CDR3 nucleotides read TGTGCCACCAGTGATTTTAGCCAGGGGAAGGGAGAGACCCAGTACTTC.

This clonotype was recorded once. A read error is possible here, since a much larger clone lies one base away. The chain recombines TRBV7-2 with TRBJ2-5; TRBD1 or TRBD2 may be the D gene (5 bases each). The CDR3 runs to 15 residues. Germline values: CDR1 SGHTA, CDR2 FQGNSA. The DNA for the CDR3 is TGCGCCAGCGGCCAAGATTGGGGCGCCGGGGAGACCCAGTACTTC. Amino acid sequence: CASGQDWGAGETQYF.

This clonotype was observed at least ten times. The chain couples TRBV6-1 to TRBJ2-3; TRBD2 matches 11 bases. V lost 6 bases to trimming and J lost 1 base; unmatched junction nucleotides: 12. Germline-derived CDR1 and CDR2 are MNHNS and SASEGT. The CDR3 runs 18 residues. This chain's CDR3 is CASRLGTSGRRGTDTQYF. The CDR3 coding sequence is TGTGCCAGCAGACTTGGGACTAGCGGAAGGAGGGGCACAGATACGCAGTATTTT.

This clonotype was counted many times. The chain recombines TRBV19 with TRBJ2-7, with TRBD2 as a possible D gene (5 bases). V gave up 5 bases and J gave up 8 bases, with 22 bases separating them. Germline CDR1 and CDR2: LNHDA and SQIVND (reference sequence). CDR3 length: 15 residues. The CDR3 loop reads CASSSTADRRIKQYF. DNA of the CDR3: TGTGCCAGTAGTTCTACGGCGGACCGGAGGATAAAGCAGTACTTC.

This clonotype has ten or more counts. The chain couples TRBV10-3 to TRBJ1-2, with 10 bases matching TRBD1. CDR3 length: 17 residues. V lost 3 bases to trimming and J lost 2 bases; unmatched junction nucleotides: 9. Germline V gene sequence: CDR1 ENHRY, CDR2 SYGVKD. The CDR3 coding sequence is TGTGCCATCAGTGACCCGACAGGGGGCTTACTAAACTATGGCTACACCTTC. Amino acids: CAISDPTGGLLNYGYTF.

This clonotype was recorded at least ten times. The V and J genes are TRBV7-9 and TRBJ2-1, with 10 bases that match TRBD2. CDR3 length equals 15 residues. J gave up 8 bases and V 2 bases, and 6 bases lay outside the gene matches. Germline lookup yields CDR1 SEHNR and CDR2 FQNEAQ (reference sequence). Here the CDR3 reads CASSLLAGANDEQFF. The CDR3 nucleotides read TGTGCCAGCAGCTTACTAGCGGGAGCCAATGATGAGCAGTTCTTC.

This clonotype was recorded many times. This chain joins TRBV7-9 and TRBJ1-4; D remains ambiguous. CDR1 SEHNR and CDR2 FQNEAQ come from the germline V gene (reference sequence). The V end lost 3 bases, the J end lost 2 bases, and 13 bases lay between the germline ends. The CDR3 extends over 16 amino acids. The CDR3 here is CASSFPEALTNEKLFF. CDR3 nucleotide sequence: TGTGCCAGCAGCTTCCCAGAGGCGTTGACTAATGAAAAACTGTTTTTT.

Many counts were recorded for this clonotype. The V call is TRBV10-3, the J call TRBJ2-5; D gene ambiguous. Germline V gene sequence: CDR1 ENHRY, CDR2 SYGVKD. CDR3 length equals 13 residues. V lost 4 bases and J lost 7, with 13 bases in between. The CDR3 DNA reads TGTGCCATCAGTGCCGATTACGGACCGACCCAGTACTTC. Amino acids: CAISADYGPTQYF.

Turning to this clonotype: A far larger clone is a single base away, which makes a read error likely. The J gene is TRBJ2-1, the V gene TRBV11-2; 13 bases align to TRBD2. The J call is doubtful: the DNA matches TRBJ2-3 better. Germline lookup yields CDR1 SGHAT and CDR2 FQNNGV. The CDR3 has 15 amino acids. The CDR3 nucleotides read TGTGCCAGCAGCCCGACTAGCGGGAGGTCCGATACGCAGTATTTT. The encoded protein is CASSPTSGRSDTQYF.

The sample holds many counts of this clonotype. The chain recombines TRBV2 with TRBJ2-5; 8 nucleotides line up with TRBD1. V was pared by 3 bases and J by 5 bases, with 8 bases of the junction left unmatched. This CDR3 spans 15 amino acids. Germline CDR1 is SNHLY and CDR2 is FYNNEI. CDR3 protein: CASSDVQGAHETQYF. DNA for the CDR3: TGTGCCAGCAGTGATGTGCAGGGGGCGCATGAGACCCAGTACTTC.